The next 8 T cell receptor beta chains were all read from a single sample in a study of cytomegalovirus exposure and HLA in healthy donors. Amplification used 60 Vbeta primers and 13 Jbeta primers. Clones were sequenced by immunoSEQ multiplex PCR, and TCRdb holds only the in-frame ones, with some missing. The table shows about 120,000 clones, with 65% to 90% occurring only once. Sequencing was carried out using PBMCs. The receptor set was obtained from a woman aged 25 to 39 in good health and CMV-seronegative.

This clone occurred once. In DNA form, the CDR3 reads TGTGCCAGCAGCCCACCCCTTTTAGTCGGGGAGCTGTTTTTT. Its translation: CASSPPLLVGELFF. The chain carries TRBV9 and TRBJ2-2, with unresolved D. From germline, CDR1 is SGDLS and CDR2 YYNGEE. Deletions cut 4 bases from V and 7 bases from J, with 14 bases between. The CDR3 length is 14 residues.

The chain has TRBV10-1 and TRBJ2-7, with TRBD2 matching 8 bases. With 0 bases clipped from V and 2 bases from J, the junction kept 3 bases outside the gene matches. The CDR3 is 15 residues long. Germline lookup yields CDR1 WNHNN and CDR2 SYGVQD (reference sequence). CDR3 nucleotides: TGCGCCAGCAGTGAGTCCCGGACTAGCCCCTACGAGCAGTACTTC. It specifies CASSESRTSPYEQYF.

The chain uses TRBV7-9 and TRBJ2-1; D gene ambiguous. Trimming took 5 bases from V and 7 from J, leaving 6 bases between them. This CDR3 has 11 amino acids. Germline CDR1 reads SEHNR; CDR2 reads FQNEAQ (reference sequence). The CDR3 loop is CASSRGNEQFF. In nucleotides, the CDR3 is TGTGCCAGCAGCCGCGGTAATGAGCAGTTCTTC.

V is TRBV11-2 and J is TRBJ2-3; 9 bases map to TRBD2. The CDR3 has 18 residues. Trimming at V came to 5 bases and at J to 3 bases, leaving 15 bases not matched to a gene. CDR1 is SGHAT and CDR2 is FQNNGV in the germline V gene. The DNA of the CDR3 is TGTGCCAGCAGCCCCCTAGGCGGGAGGGCCGGGGGGACAGATACGCAGTATTTT. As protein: CASSPLGGRAGGTDTQYF.

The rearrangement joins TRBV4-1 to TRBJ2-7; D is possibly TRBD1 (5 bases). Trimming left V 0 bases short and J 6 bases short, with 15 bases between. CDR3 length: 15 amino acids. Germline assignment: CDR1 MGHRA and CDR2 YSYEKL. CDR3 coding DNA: TGCGCCAGCAGCCAAGAGGCCAGGACAACGAGCGAGCAGTACTTC. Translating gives CASSQEARTTSEQYF.

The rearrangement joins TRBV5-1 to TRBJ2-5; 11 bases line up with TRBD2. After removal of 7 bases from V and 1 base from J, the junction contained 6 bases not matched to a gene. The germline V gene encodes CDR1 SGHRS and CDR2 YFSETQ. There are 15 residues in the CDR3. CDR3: CASGKTSGVQETQYF. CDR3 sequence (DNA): TGCGCCAGCGGTAAGACTAGCGGGGTCCAAGAGACCCAGTACTTC.

Here the CDR3 reads CASSEVRLSGGSYTF. The CDR3 nucleotides are TGTGCCAGCAGCGAGGTACGACTCAGCGGGGGTAGCTACACCTTC. The chain combines TRBV7-9 with TRBJ1-2; a weak D match, TRBD1 (5 bases). V lost 5 bases to trimming and J lost 9 bases, with 22 bases between them. CDR1 SEHNR and CDR2 FQNEAQ come from the germline V gene (reference sequence). The CDR3 contains 15 residues. The full variable domain, its missing parts supplied by reference TRBV7-9 and TRBJ1-2, is DTGVSQNPRHKITKRGQNVTFRCDPISEHNRLYWYRQTLGQGPEFLTYFQNEAQLEKSRLLSDRFSAERPKGSFSTLEIQRTEQGDSAMYLCASSEVRLSGGSYTFGSGTRLTVV.

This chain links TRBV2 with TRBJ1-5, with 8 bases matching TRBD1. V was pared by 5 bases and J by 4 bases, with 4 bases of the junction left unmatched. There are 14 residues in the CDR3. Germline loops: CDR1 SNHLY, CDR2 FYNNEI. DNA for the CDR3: TGTGCCAGCAGTCACCGGGACAGGAATCAGCCCCAGCATTTT. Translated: CASSHRDRNQPQHF.